These 6 T cell receptor beta chains came from one sample sequenced in a study of T cells after yellow fever vaccination. One entry per CDR3 protein results from TCRdb running MiXCR on the 5' RACE reads. Of some 160,000 distinct CDR3 sequences detected, roughly a tenth appear once; the ten largest clones hold about a third. The sequenced sample was CD8+ T cells sorted from PBMCs, obtained 45 days after the yellow fever booster vaccination. Every receptor here comes from a man younger than 35 who received the YFV17D yellow fever vaccine.

This chain uses TRBV5-1 with TRBJ1-1; maybe TRBD1 (5 bases). Trimming removed 4 bases from V and 5 bases from J, with 15 bases in between. The germline gives CDR1 SGHRS, CDR2 YFSETQ. The CDR3 has 14 amino acids. The DNA of the CDR3 is TGCGCCAGCAGCCTTTGGGGCGGGGAGACTGAAGCTTTCTTT. It yields the protein CASSLWGGETEAFF.

The gene calls are TRBV12-3 or TRBV12-4 and TRBJ1-5; D unresolved. Trimming shortened V by 3 bases and J by 3 bases, and 6 bases separated the two germline ends. CDR3 size: 13 residues. The CDR3 nucleotides are TGTGCCAGCAGTTTTAAGGCCAATCAGCCCCAGCATTTT. Encoded protein: CASSFKANQPQHF.

This clonotype was observed a handful of times. V usage is TRBV5-1 and J usage is TRBJ2-5; TRBD2 matches at 9 bases. Trimming cost V 4 bases and J 0 bases; bases outside gene matches: 13. Germline V gene sequence: CDR1 SGHRS, CDR2 YFSETQ. The CDR3 consists of 18 residues. CDR3 DNA sequence: TGCGCCAGCAGCCCGGAGTTATCTAGCGGGGTATACCAAGAGACCCAGTACTTC. Its protein product is CASSPELSSGVYQETQYF.

The rearrangement links TRBV6-1 to TRBJ2-1; D gene uncertain. Trimming shortened V by 7 bases and J by 4 bases, and 11 bases separated the two germline ends. The CDR3 contains 13 residues. Looked up from germline, CDR1 is MNHNS and CDR2 is SASEGT. The CDR3 protein is CASKGNGYNEQFF. Written as DNA, the CDR3 is TGTGCCAGCAAGGGTAACGGGTACAATGAGCAGTTCTTC.

This clonotype was seen repeatedly, ten times or more. V usage is TRBV9 and J usage is TRBJ2-7; 8 bases are shared with TRBD1. The V and J ends lost 4 bases and 4 bases, in that order; junction bases with no gene match: 7. The CDR3 loop spans 14 amino acids. In germline, CDR1 is SGDLS, CDR2 YYNGEE. The CDR3 region has the DNA TGTGCCAGCAGCTCTGGACAGGGTGCTTACGAGCAGTACTTC. Translating it yields CASSSGQGAYEQYF.

This clonotype was observed at least ten times. V and J are TRBV11-2 and TRBJ2-1, with TRBD2 matching 15 bases. Germline V gene data show CDR1 as SGHAT and CDR2 as FQNNGV. Trimming removed 5 bases from V and 8 bases from J; junction bases left unmatched: 10. The CDR3 is 17 residues long. CDR3 bases: TGTGCCAGCAGCGACTGGACTAGCGGGGGGGCAAAAGATGAGCAGTTCTTC. Translation gives CASSDWTSGGAKDEQFF.